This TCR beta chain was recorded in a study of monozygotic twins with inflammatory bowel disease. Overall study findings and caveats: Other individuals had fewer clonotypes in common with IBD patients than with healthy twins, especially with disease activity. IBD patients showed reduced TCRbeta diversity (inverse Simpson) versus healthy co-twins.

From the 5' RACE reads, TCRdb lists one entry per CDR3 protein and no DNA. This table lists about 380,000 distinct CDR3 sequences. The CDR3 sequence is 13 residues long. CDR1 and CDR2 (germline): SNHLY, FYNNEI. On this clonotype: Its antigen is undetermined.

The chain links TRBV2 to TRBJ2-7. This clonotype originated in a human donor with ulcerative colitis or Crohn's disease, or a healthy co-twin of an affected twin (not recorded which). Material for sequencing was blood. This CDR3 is CASKPLASYEQYF.